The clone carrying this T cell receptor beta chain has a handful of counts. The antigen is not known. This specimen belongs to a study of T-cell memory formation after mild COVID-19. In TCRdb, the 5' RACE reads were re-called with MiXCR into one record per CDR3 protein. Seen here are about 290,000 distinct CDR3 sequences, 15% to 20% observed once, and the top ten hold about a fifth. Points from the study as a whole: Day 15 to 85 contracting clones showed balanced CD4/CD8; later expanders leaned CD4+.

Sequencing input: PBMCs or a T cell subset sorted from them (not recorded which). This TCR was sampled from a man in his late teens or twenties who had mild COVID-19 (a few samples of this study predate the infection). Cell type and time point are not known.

The CDR3 protein is CASSLPGTNTEAFF. DNA of the CDR3: TGTGCCAGCAGTTTACCGGGGACGAACACTGAAGCTTTCTTT. The chain links TRBV12-3 or TRBV12-4 to TRBJ1-1; weak D call: TRBD1 (5 bases). V lost 2 bases and J lost 1, with 8 bases in between. This CDR3 has 14 amino acids.